This is a list of T cell receptor beta chains from one sample in a study of control samples from healthy donors and cancer patients. The repertoire was sequenced with immunoSEQ multiplex PCR; TCRdb's copy has only in-frame clones and lacks some. Here the sample spans more than 65,000 clones, 85% to 90% being singletons. The sequencing sample was made of PBMCs. The receptor set was obtained from a woman in her sixties or seventies with head and neck cancer. Both conserved end residues are part of each CDR3. Each record gives: V gene, clone size, D gene, J gene, CDR3 length, CDR3 DNA, CDR3 protein. D genes are given only for firm matches. Some rows have no size entry. The others give once, few or many, or a class for an expanded clone.

v_call: TRBV15
clone_size: -
d_call: -
j_call: TRBJ1-2
cdr3_length: 14
cdr3_nt: TGTGCCACCAGCAGAGAGCGCAGCAACTATGGCTACACCTTC
cdr3_aa: CATSRERSNYGYTF

v_call: TRBV20-1
clone_size: -
d_call: -
j_call: TRBJ2-3
cdr3_length: 16
cdr3_nt: TGCAGTGCTAGTCAGGAGGAGGGTAGGGAGACAGATACGCAGTATTTT
cdr3_aa: CSASQEEGRETDTQYF

v_call: TRBV10-3
clone_size: -
d_call: -
j_call: TRBJ2-3
cdr3_length: 12
cdr3_nt: TGTGCCATCAGTGAGCTCGCAGATACGCAGTATTTT
cdr3_aa: CAISELADTQYF

v_call: TRBV11-2
clone_size: -
d_call: TRBD2
j_call: TRBJ2-3
cdr3_length: 17
cdr3_nt: TGTGCCAGCAGCTTAGCCGTCCCTAGCGGGAGTAAAGATACGCAGTATTTT
cdr3_aa: CASSLAVPSGSKDTQYF

v_call: TRBV12-3/TRBV12-4
clone_size: once
d_call: -
j_call: TRBJ2-7
cdr3_length: 11
cdr3_nt: TGTGCCAGCAGCTTTTTTAACGAGCAGTACTTC
cdr3_aa: CASSFFNEQYF

v_call: TRBV5-1
clone_size: -
d_call: TRBD1
j_call: TRBJ1-6
cdr3_length: 16
cdr3_nt: TGCGCCAGCAGCTTGGTAGGACAGGGACAAAATTCACCCCTCCACTTT
cdr3_aa: CASSLVGQGQNSPLHF

v_call: TRBV2
clone_size: -
d_call: -
j_call: TRBJ1-3
cdr3_length: 14
cdr3_nt: TGTGCCACCCATCCGGGCTCCTCTGGAAACACCATATATTTT
cdr3_aa: CATHPGSSGNTIYF

v_call: TRBV15
clone_size: -
d_call: -
j_call: TRBJ2-7
cdr3_length: 13
cdr3_nt: TGTGCCACCAGTGATCGGGACTCCTACGAGCAGTACTTC
cdr3_aa: CATSDRDSYEQYF

v_call: TRBV6-1
clone_size: -
d_call: -
j_call: TRBJ2-7
cdr3_length: 16
cdr3_nt: TGTGCCAGCAGTGAAGCGGTGGATCTCAGCTCCTACGAGCAGTACTTC
cdr3_aa: CASSEAVDLSSYEQYF

v_call: TRBV18
clone_size: -
d_call: TRBD1
j_call: TRBJ1-1
cdr3_length: 17
cdr3_nt: TGTGCCAGCTCACCTACGGGACAGGGATGGAAAAACACTGAAGCTTTCTTT
cdr3_aa: CASSPTGQGWKNTEAFF

v_call: TRBV6-5
clone_size: -
d_call: -
j_call: TRBJ2-6
cdr3_length: 14
cdr3_nt: TGTGCCAGCAGAGGGGTTGCTGGGGCCAACGTCCTGACTTTC
cdr3_aa: CASRGVAGANVLTF

v_call: TRBV11-2
clone_size: -
d_call: TRBD2
j_call: TRBJ2-3
cdr3_length: 16
cdr3_nt: TGTGCCAGCAGCTTAGGGCTAGCGGGATTATCGGGTACGCAGTATTTT
cdr3_aa: CASSLGLAGLSGTQYF

v_call: TRBV30
clone_size: -
d_call: -
j_call: TRBJ1-2
cdr3_length: 11
cdr3_nt: TGTGCCTGGAGTGTAGCCGTGGGCTACACCTTC
cdr3_aa: CAWSVAVGYTF

v_call: TRBV10-2
clone_size: -
d_call: TRBD2
j_call: TRBJ2-1
cdr3_length: 17
cdr3_nt: TGCGCCAGCAGTGAGTTGTCCCTAGCGGGAGGTAGGAATGAGCAGTTCTTC
cdr3_aa: CASSELSLAGGRNEQFF

v_call: TRBV5-4
clone_size: -
d_call: TRBD2
j_call: TRBJ2-1
cdr3_length: 16
cdr3_nt: TGTGCCAGCAGCTTTAGACTAGCGGGGGGCTACAATGAGCAGTTCTTC
cdr3_aa: CASSFRLAGGYNEQFF

v_call: TRBV2
clone_size: -
d_call: -
j_call: TRBJ2-7
cdr3_length: 13
cdr3_nt: TGTGCCAGCAGTGAAGGTTTCGGCTTCGAGCAGTACTTC
cdr3_aa: CASSEGFGFEQYF

v_call: TRBV3-1/TRBV3-2
clone_size: -
d_call: TRBD2
j_call: TRBJ2-7
cdr3_length: 14
cdr3_nt: TGTGCCAGCAGGGGGGGGGACTTCCTAGGCGAGCAGTACTTC
cdr3_aa: CASRGGDFLGEQYF

v_call: TRBV5-4
clone_size: once
d_call: TRBD1
j_call: TRBJ2-7
cdr3_length: 15
cdr3_nt: TGTGCCAGCAGCTTGAGGGGACAGGGACCGTACGAGCAGTACTTC
cdr3_aa: CASSLRGQGPYEQYF